These 18 T cell receptor beta chains originate from one sample sequenced in a study of cytomegalovirus exposure and HLA in healthy donors. Sequencing was performed with immunoSEQ multiplex PCR; in TCRdb, only in-frame clones are kept and a portion is missing. The sample yields 150,000 to 200,000 clones, roughly 80% seen once. Sequencing input: PBMCs. These TCRs come from a man aged 30 to 45 in good health and CMV-seropositive.

The chain uses TRBV4-1 and TRBJ2-1; D might be TRBD2 (6 bases). Trimming took off 0 bases at V and 3 bases at J, with 15 bases between the two ends. Looked up from germline, CDR1 is MGHRA and CDR2 is YSYEKL. The CDR3 runs to 17 residues. DNA for the CDR3: TGCGCCAGCAGCCAAGATGAGTTGCGGGGTATCTACAATGAGCAGTTCTTC. Encoded protein: CASSQDELRGIYNEQFF.

The chain employs TRBV15 and TRBJ2-5; D is ambiguous. The CDR3 runs 15 residues. V shed 5 bases and J shed 1 base, with 14 bases lying between them. Germline V lookup: CDR1 LNHNV, CDR2 YYDKDF (reference sequence). The CDR3 sequence is CATSPLGSIQETQYF. CDR3 bases: TGTGCCACCAGCCCCCTGGGCAGCATCCAAGAGACCCAGTACTTC.

The chain couples TRBV10-3 to TRBJ1-1; 8 bases are shared with TRBD1. Losses at the gene ends were 5 bases for V and 7 bases for J; bases not matched to a gene: 9. CDR1 and CDR2 from the germline V gene are ENHRY and SYGVKD. This CDR3 has 14 residues. The CDR3 reads CAISPGQESGEAFF. The CDR3 DNA follows: TGTGCCATCAGTCCGGGACAGGAGTCCGGTGAAGCTTTCTTT.

This chain connects TRBV19 to TRBJ2-7, with D maybe TRBD2 (6 bases). CDR3 length: 13 amino acids. Trimming left V 8 bases short and J 7 bases short, with 18 bases between. CDR1 LNHDA and CDR2 SQIVND come from the germline V gene (reference sequence). The CDR3 protein is CASGTLGEAEQYF. The CDR3 region has the DNA TGTGCCAGTGGGACTTTGGGGGAGGCGGAGCAGTACTTC.

This clone was detected only once. This chain's CDR3 is CASSDFTGTGEVTDTQYF. CDR3 DNA: TGTGCCAGCAGTGATTTCACCGGGACAGGGGAGGTTACAGATACGCAGTATTTT. This chain joins TRBV25-1 and TRBJ2-3; TRBD1 agrees at 10 bases. V lost 3 bases, J lost 3 bases, and 12 bases stayed unmatched. The germline V gene encodes CDR1 MGHDK and CDR2 SYGVNS. The CDR3 loop spans 18 amino acids.

V gene TRBV11-1 combines with J gene TRBJ2-5, with TRBD2 matching over 8 bases. With V trimmed by 0 bases and J by 1 base, 13 bases remained unmatched. Germline V CDR1 and CDR2: SGHAT, FQDESV (reference sequence). The CDR3 is made up of 19 amino acids. The CDR3 nucleotides read TGTGCCAGCAGCTTAGCGCCCTTGGGCGGGGGGCTTCTCCAAGAGACCCAGTACTTC. Residues: CASSLAPLGGGLLQETQYF.

This clone was counted between two and nine times. This chain connects TRBV4-2 to TRBJ1-4; 9 bases map to TRBD1. There are 15 residues in the CDR3. With V trimmed by 10 bases and J by 10 bases, 16 bases remained unmatched. The germline V gene has CDR1 LGHNA and CDR2 YNFKEQ. The CDR3 sequence is CATAQQQGADGKLFF. In DNA form, the CDR3 reads TGTGCCACCGCACAACAACAGGGGGCAGACGGAAAACTGTTTTTT.

The gene calls are TRBV10-3 and TRBJ1-2; perhaps TRBD1 as D (6 bases). The CDR3 covers 15 residues. V was pared by 4 bases and J by 3 bases, with 15 bases between. Germline lookup yields CDR1 ENHRY and CDR2 SYGVKD. The CDR3 region is CAISVSQGKDYGYTF. In DNA, the CDR3 is TGTGCCATCAGTGTATCGCAGGGGAAGGACTATGGCTACACCTTC.

This clone has more than one count but fewer than ten. The rearrangement links TRBV7-9 to TRBJ1-2; 10 nucleotides match TRBD1. Germline trimming cut 2 bases from V and 4 bases from J; bases unmatched to any gene: 4. CDR1 is SEHNR, CDR2 FQNEAQ, per germline (reference sequence). This CDR3 is 15 amino acids long. The CDR3: CASSLKWDRGYGYTF. The CDR3 DNA is TGTGCCAGCAGCTTAAAGTGGGACAGGGGCTATGGCTACACCTTC.

V is TRBV27 and J is TRBJ1-4; TRBD1 aligns across 7 bases. CDR1 and CDR2 (germline): MNHEY, SMNVEV (reference sequence). CDR3 length equals 16 residues. Germline trimming cut 6 bases from V and 4 bases from J; bases unmatched to any gene: 11. This CDR3 reads CASSLRRGQINEKLFF. CDR3 sequence (DNA): TGTGCCAGCAGCCTACGAAGGGGGCAAATTAATGAAAAACTGTTTTTT. Drawing the rest from reference TRBV27 and TRBJ1-4, the complete variable domain is EAQVTQNPRYLITVTGKKLTVTCSQNMNHEYMSWYRQDPGLGLRQIYYSMNVEVTDKGDVPEGYKVSRKEKRNFPLILESPSPNQTSLYFCASSLRRGQINEKLFFGSGTQLSVL.

The rearrangement joins TRBV5-1 to TRBJ2-1, with D possibly TRBD2 on 6 matching bases. Trimming cost V 3 bases and J 9 bases, with 13 bases left between them. This CDR3 region has 13 residues. Per the germline V gene, CDR1 is SGHRS and CDR2 is YFSETQ. CDR3 sequence: CASSSRLEGEQFF. CDR3 in DNA: TGCGCCAGCAGCTCCAGACTAGAGGGTGAGCAGTTCTTC. Looking up the rest from reference TRBV5-1 and TRBJ2-1 gives the full variable domain: KAGVTQTPRYLIKTRGQQVTLSCSPISGHRSVSWYQQTPGQGLQFLFEYFSETQRNKGNFPGRFSGRQFSNSRSEMNVSTLELGDSALYLCASSSRLEGEQFFGPGTRLTVL.

J is TRBJ2-7 and V is TRBV5-8, with 8 nucleotides matching TRBD2. CDR3 size: 16 residues. CDR1 is SGHTS, CDR2 YDEGEE, per germline. Trimming at V came to 3 bases and at J to 1 base, leaving 9 bases not matched to a gene. CDR3 coding DNA: TGTGCCAGCAGCTCCCCCGGGGGGGTACGGTCCTACGAGCAGTACTTC. It yields the protein CASSSPGGVRSYEQYF.

This clone showed up just once. The rearrangement uses TRBV2 and TRBJ2-7, with D possibly TRBD1 on 6 matching bases. The germline gives CDR1 SNHLY, CDR2 FYNNEI. The CDR3 totals 13 residues. Trimming removed 8 bases from V and 4 bases from J, with 15 bases in between. For the CDR3, the DNA is TGTGCCAGCGACAGGCCTACCCCTTACGAGCAGTACTTC. As protein: CASDRPTPYEQYF.

The chain combines TRBV27 with TRBJ2-7, with 10 bases aligning to TRBD1. The V and J ends lost 5 bases and 2 bases, in that order; junction bases with no gene match: 6. Germline-derived CDR1 and CDR2 are MNHEY and SMNVEV (reference sequence). The CDR3 consists of 15 residues. The CDR3: CASSEGQGTPYEQYF. CDR3 nucleotides: TGTGCCAGCAGTGAGGGACAGGGGACTCCCTACGAGCAGTACTTC.

This rearrangement joins TRBV7-8 to TRBJ2-1; 8 bases are a match to TRBD2. The CDR3 extends over 16 amino acids. From germline, CDR1 is SGHVS and CDR2 FQNEAQ. V gave up 0 bases and J gave up 7 bases; unmatched junction bases: 8. CDR3 loop: CASSLAIGLAVNEQFF. The CDR3, as DNA: TGTGCCAGCAGCTTAGCGATCGGACTAGCTGTGAATGAGCAGTTCTTC.

The chain couples TRBV7-3 to TRBJ1-3; D gene unclear. Trimming stripped 3 bases from V and 0 bases from J, with 9 bases between. CDR3 length: 15 residues. Germline V gives CDR1 SGHTA, CDR2 FQGTGA. CDR3 DNA: TGTGCCAGCAGCTTGGGCGTGTCCTCTGGAAACACCATATATTTT. Translating gives CASSLGVSSGNTIYF.

In DNA form, the CDR3 reads TGTGCCAGCAGCTTAACCCCCGACAGGGGGCGAGAGACCCAGTACTTC. Its protein is CASSLTPDRGRETQYF. The V gene is TRBV7-3, the J gene TRBJ2-5, with TRBD1 identical over 10 bases. Germline V CDR1 and CDR2: SGHTA, FQGTGA. The CDR3 runs to 16 residues. Losses at the gene ends were 0 bases for V and 4 bases for J; bases not matched to a gene: 5.

This CDR3 is CASSYLTGGTPNSPLHF. CDR3 nucleotide sequence: TGTGCCAGCAGCTACCTAACGGGAGGGACACCTAATTCACCCCTCCACTTT. The rearrangement links TRBV5-4 to TRBJ1-6; D might be TRBD1 (6 bases). This CDR3 has 17 amino acids. With 3 bases removed from V and 6 bases from J, the gap between germline ends came to 19 bases. Per germline, CDR1 SGHNT and CDR2 YYREEE (reference sequence).